A selection of T cell receptor beta chains follows, all from one sample in a study of T cell repertoires in cytomegalovirus infection. No antigen has been assigned to these receptors. TCRdb re-derived calls from the reads in MiXCR, one entry per CDR3 protein. The sample carries 750,000 to 950,000 distinct CDR3 sequences, about 27% recorded once. Sequencing used cultured CD8+ T cells from PBMCs, obtained from culture after CMV antigen stimulation. These receptors came from a human donor in good health (CMV status not recorded). Some clones in this sample may be carry-over from other donors' samples. Both conserved end residues are part of each CDR3. The D gene is left open where the match is weak. For some rows the clone size is stated as once, few or many, or as a class when expanded; others skip it.

TRBJ1-4	-	TRBV6-1	-	CASSETNRQEKLFF
TRBJ2-1	TRBD2	TRBV7-2	many	CASSSPSAGAGNEQFF
TRBJ2-5	TRBD2	TRBV7-6	few	CASSLETGTSGEETQYF
TRBJ2-1	TRBD1	TRBV19	many	CASSMGQLFF
TRBJ2-5	-	TRBV2	few	CASSEVAPRIETQYF
TRBJ1-2	-	TRBV27	few	CASSLSGPYGYTF
TRBJ1-4	-	TRBV10-3	many	CAISAGAPGGEKLFF
TRBJ1-1	TRBD1	TRBV5-1	few	CASSLTSGGPNTEAFF
TRBJ2-1	TRBD2	TRBV6-5	-	CASSYSLEHTSGGEFF
TRBJ2-7	-	TRBV12-3/TRBV12-4	-	CASSLAQVYLPYEQYF
TRBJ1-6	TRBD1	TRBV9	-	CASSARDSNNSPLHF
TRBJ2-7	-	TRBV25-1	-	CASSEFDRNIYEQYF
TRBJ1-2	TRBD1	TRBV5-6	-	CASSRGQGEGYTF
TRBJ1-1	TRBD1	TRBV6-2/TRBV6-3	few	CASSLTRIPGQGTTNTEAFF
TRBJ2-1	TRBD1	TRBV24-1	once	CATEGQGAREQFF
TRBJ2-3	-	TRBV4-1	-	CASSQVPTDTQYF
TRBJ2-1	TRBD2	TRBV7-6	-	CASSSRLAANEQFF
TRBJ1-1	-	TRBV5-5	-	CASSPGRLWTEAFF
TRBJ1-4	-	TRBV4-1	-	CASSQVRATNEKLFF
TRBJ2-5	TRBD2	TRBV7-2	many	CASSSGLAGGQETQYF
TRBJ2-5	TRBD1	TRBV13	few	CASSREGSGGGRETQYF
TRBJ2-3	-	TRBV5-1	few	CASSLEEGFTDTQYF
TRBJ2-3	-	TRBV5-4	few	CASNPKLGGRGGTDTQYF
TRBJ1-6	-	TRBV28	-	CASSFRGLGSPLHF
TRBJ2-2	-	TRBV12-3/TRBV12-4	few	CASSLTTLNTGELFF
TRBJ2-5	-	TRBV12-3/TRBV12-4	many	CASSPHQGPFLEETQYF
TRBJ2-1	TRBD2	TRBV6-5	-	CASSYQTSGGVQQFF
TRBJ2-2	-	TRBV6-5	once	CASAGAYTGELFF
TRBJ2-2	TRBD1	TRBV4-1	-	CASSHDRGLGGELFF
TRBJ1-4	-	TRBV6-8	-	CASSSSGPRTNEKLFF
TRBJ1-4	-	TRBV6-2/TRBV6-3	-	CASSYLGAKQDNEKLFF
TRBJ1-4	TRBD1	TRBV6-8	-	CANRADRANEKLFF
TRBJ2-4	-	TRBV6-5	-	CASSTLTRPKNIQYF
TRBJ2-7	-	TRBV12-5	-	CASGTTGSYEQYF
TRBJ1-2	-	TRBV29-1	-	CSVETRQWGGYTF
TRBJ1-2	-	TRBV7-9	-	CASSPNPYGYTF
TRBJ2-3	-	TRBV29-1	-	CSVSGTTGLVDTQYF
TRBJ2-1	-	TRBV19	few	CASTSDSPHEQFF
TRBJ1-2	-	TRBV6-5	-	CASSYSIEGMDYGYTF
TRBJ2-1	TRBD1	TRBV6-2/TRBV6-3	few	CASTRAGTGNYNEQFF
TRBJ2-3	-	TRBV28	few	CASSLNWANTQYF
TRBJ2-1	TRBD1	TRBV7-9	-	CASSPETGGRDEQFF
TRBJ1-6	-	TRBV10-3	few	CAISESLDRKSPLHF
TRBJ1-5	-	TRBV12-3/TRBV12-4	few	CASSLTRHNQPQHF
TRBJ2-1	-	TRBV7-6	few	CASSLARVTYNEQFF
TRBJ1-2	-	TRBV5-5	-	CASSLSLGSYGYTF
TRBJ2-1	-	TRBV12-5	few	CASGLVGGSYNEQFF
TRBJ2-7	TRBD2	TRBV29-1	-	CSVLLAGGYLSEQYF
TRBJ2-1	TRBD1	TRBV5-4	-	CASSPDREDEQFF
TRBJ2-1	-	TRBV4-3	-	CASSQVFMEPNYNEQFF